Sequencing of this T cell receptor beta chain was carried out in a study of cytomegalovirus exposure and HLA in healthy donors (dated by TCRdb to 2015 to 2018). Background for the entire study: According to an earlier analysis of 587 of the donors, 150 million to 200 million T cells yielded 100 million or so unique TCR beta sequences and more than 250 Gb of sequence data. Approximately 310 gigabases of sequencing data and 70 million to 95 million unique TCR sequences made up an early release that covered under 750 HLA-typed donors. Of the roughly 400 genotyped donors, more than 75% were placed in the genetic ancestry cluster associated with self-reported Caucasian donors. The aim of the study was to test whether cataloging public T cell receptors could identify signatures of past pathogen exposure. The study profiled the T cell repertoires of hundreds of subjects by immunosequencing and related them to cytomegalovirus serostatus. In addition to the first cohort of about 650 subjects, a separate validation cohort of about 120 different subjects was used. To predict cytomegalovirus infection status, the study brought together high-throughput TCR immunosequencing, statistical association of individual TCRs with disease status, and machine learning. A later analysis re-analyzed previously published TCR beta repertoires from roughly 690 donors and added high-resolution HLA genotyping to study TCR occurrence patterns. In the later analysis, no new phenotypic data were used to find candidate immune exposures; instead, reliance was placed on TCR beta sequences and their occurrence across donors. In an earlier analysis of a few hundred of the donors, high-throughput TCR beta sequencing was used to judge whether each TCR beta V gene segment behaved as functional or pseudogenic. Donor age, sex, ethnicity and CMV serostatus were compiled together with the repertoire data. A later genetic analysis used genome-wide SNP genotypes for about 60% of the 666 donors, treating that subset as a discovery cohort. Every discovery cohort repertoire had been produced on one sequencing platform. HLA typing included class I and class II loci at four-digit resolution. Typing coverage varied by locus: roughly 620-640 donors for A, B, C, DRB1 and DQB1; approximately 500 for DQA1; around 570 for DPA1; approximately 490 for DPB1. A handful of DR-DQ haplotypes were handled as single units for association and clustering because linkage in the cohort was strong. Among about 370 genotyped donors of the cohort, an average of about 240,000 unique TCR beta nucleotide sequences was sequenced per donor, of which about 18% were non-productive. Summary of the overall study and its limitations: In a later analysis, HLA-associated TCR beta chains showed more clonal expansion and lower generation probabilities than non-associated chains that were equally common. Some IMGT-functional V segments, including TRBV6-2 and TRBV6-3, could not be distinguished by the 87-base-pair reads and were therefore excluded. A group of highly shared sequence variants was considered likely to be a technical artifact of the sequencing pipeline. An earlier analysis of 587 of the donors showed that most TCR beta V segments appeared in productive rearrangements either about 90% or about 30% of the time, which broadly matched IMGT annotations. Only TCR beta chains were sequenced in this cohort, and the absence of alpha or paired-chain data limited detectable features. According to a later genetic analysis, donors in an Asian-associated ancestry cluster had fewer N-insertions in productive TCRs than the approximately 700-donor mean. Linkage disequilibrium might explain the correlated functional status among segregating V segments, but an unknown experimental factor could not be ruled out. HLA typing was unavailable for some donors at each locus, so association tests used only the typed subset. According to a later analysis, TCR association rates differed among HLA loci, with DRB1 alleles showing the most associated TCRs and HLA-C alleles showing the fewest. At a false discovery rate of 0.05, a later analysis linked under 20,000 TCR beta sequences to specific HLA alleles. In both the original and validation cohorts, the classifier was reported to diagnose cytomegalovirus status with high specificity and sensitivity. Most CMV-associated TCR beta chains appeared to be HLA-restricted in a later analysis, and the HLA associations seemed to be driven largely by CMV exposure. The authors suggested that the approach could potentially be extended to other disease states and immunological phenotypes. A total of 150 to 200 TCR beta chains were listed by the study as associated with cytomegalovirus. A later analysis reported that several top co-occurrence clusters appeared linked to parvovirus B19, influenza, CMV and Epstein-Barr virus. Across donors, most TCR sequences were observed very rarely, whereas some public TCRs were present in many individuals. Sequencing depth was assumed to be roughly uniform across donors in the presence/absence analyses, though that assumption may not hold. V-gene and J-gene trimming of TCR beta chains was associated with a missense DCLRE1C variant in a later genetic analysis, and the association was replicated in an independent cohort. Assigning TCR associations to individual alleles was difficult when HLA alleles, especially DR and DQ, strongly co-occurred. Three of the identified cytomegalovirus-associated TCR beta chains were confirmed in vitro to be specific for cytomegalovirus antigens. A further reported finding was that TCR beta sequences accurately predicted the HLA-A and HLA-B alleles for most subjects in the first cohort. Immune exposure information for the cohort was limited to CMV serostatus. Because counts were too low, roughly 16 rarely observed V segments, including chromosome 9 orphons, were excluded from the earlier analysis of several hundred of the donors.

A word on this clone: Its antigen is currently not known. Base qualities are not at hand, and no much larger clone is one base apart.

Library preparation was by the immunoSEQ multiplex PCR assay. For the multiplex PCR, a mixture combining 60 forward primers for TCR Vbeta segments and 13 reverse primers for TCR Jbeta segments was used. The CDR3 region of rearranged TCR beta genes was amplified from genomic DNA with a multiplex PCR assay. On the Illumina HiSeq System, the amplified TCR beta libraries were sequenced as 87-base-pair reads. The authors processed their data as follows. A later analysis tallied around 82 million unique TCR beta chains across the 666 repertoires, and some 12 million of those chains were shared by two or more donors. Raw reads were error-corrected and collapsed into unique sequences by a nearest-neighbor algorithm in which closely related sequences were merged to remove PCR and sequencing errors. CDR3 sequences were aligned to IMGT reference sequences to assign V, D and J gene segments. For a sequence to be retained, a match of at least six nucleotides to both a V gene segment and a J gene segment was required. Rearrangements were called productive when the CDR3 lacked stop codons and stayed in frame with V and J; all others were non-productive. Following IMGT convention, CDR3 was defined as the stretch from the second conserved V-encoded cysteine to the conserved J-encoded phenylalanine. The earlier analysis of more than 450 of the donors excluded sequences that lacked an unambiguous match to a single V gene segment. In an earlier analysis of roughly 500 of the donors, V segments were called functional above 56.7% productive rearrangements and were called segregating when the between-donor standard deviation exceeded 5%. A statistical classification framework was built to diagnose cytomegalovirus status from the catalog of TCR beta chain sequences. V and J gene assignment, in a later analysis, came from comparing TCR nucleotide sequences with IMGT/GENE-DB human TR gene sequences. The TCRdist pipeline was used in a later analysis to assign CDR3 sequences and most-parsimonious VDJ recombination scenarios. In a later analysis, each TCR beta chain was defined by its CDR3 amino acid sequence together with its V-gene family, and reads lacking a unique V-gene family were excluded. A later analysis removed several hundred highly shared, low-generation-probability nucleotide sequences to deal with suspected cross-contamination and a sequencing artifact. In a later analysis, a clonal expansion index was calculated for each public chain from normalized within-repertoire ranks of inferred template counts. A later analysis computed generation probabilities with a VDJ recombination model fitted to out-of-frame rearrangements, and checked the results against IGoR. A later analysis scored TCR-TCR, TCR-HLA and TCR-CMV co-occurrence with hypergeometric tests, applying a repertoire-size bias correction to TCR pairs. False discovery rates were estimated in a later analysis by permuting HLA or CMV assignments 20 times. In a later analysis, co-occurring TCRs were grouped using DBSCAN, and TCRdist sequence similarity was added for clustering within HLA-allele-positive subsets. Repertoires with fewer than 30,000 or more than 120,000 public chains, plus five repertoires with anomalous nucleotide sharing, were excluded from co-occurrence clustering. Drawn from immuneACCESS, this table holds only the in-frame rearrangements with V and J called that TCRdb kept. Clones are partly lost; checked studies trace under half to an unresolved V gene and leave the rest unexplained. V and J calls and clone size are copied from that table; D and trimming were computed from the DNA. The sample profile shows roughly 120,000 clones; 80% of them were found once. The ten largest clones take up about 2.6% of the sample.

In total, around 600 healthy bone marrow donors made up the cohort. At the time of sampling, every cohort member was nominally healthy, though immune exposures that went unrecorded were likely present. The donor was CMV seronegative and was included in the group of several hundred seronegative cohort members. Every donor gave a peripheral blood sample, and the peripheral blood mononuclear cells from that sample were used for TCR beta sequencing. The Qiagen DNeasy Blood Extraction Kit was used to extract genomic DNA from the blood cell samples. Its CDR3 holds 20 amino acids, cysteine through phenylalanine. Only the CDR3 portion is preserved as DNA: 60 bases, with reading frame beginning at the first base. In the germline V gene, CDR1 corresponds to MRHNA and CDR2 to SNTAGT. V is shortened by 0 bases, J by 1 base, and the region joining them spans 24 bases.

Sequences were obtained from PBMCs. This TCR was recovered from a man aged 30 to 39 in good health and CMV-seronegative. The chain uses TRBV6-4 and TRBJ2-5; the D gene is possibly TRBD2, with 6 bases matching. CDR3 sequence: CASSDSYTGGPGAIQETQYF. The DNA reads TGTGCCAGCAGTGACTCGTATACCGGAGGGCCAGGAGCAATCCAAGAGACCCAGTACTTC.